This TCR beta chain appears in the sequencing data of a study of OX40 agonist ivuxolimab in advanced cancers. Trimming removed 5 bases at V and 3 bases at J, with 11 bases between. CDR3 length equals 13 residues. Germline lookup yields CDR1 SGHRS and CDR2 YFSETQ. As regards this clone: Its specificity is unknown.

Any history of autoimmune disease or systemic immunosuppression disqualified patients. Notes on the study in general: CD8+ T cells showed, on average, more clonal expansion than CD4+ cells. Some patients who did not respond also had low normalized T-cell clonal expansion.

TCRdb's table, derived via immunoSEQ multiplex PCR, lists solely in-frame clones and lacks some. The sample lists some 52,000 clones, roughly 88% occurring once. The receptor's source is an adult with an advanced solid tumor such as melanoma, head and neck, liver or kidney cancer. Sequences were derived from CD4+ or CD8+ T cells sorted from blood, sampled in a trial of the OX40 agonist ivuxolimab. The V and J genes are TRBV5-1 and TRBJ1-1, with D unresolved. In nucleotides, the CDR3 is TGCGCCAGCAGACAGCAATTCTACACTGAAGCTTTCTTT. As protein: CASRQQFYTEAFF.